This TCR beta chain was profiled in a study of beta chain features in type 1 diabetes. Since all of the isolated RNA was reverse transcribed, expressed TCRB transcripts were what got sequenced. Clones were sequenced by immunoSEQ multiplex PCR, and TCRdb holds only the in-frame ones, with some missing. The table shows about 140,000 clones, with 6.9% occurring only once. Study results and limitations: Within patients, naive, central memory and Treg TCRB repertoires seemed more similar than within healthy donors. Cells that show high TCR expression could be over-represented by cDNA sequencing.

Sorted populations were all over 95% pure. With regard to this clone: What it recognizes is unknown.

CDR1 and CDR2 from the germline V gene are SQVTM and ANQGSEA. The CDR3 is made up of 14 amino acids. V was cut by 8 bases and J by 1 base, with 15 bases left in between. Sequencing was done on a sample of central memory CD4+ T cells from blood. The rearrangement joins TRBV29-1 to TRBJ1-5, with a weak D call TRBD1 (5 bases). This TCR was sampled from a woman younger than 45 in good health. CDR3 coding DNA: TGCAGCCCGGCCCCGGGGGAGAGCAATCAGCCCCAGCATTTT. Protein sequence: CSPAPGESNQPQHF.